This T cell receptor beta chain was sequenced for a study of OX40 agonist ivuxolimab in advanced cancers. There are 15 residues in the CDR3. In germline, CDR1 is SEHNR, CDR2 FQNEAQ (reference sequence). Trimming pared 5 bases from V and 0 bases from J, leaving 14 bases between. Using immunoSEQ multiplex PCR, the repertoire was profiled, and TCRdb retains in-frame clones only, with some absent. The table shows around 14,000 clones, with about 81% occurring only once. This receptor was identified in an adult with an advanced solid tumor such as melanoma, head and neck, liver or kidney cancer. The sample was CD4+ or CD8+ T cells sorted from blood, taken in a trial of the OX40 agonist ivuxolimab. The chain couples TRBV7-9 to TRBJ2-7; a weak D match, TRBD2 (6 bases). The CDR3 DNA follows: TGTGCCAGCAGCCCGGGTGGAGGGAGCTCCTACGAGCAGTACTTC. Its translation: CASSPGGGSSYEQYF.